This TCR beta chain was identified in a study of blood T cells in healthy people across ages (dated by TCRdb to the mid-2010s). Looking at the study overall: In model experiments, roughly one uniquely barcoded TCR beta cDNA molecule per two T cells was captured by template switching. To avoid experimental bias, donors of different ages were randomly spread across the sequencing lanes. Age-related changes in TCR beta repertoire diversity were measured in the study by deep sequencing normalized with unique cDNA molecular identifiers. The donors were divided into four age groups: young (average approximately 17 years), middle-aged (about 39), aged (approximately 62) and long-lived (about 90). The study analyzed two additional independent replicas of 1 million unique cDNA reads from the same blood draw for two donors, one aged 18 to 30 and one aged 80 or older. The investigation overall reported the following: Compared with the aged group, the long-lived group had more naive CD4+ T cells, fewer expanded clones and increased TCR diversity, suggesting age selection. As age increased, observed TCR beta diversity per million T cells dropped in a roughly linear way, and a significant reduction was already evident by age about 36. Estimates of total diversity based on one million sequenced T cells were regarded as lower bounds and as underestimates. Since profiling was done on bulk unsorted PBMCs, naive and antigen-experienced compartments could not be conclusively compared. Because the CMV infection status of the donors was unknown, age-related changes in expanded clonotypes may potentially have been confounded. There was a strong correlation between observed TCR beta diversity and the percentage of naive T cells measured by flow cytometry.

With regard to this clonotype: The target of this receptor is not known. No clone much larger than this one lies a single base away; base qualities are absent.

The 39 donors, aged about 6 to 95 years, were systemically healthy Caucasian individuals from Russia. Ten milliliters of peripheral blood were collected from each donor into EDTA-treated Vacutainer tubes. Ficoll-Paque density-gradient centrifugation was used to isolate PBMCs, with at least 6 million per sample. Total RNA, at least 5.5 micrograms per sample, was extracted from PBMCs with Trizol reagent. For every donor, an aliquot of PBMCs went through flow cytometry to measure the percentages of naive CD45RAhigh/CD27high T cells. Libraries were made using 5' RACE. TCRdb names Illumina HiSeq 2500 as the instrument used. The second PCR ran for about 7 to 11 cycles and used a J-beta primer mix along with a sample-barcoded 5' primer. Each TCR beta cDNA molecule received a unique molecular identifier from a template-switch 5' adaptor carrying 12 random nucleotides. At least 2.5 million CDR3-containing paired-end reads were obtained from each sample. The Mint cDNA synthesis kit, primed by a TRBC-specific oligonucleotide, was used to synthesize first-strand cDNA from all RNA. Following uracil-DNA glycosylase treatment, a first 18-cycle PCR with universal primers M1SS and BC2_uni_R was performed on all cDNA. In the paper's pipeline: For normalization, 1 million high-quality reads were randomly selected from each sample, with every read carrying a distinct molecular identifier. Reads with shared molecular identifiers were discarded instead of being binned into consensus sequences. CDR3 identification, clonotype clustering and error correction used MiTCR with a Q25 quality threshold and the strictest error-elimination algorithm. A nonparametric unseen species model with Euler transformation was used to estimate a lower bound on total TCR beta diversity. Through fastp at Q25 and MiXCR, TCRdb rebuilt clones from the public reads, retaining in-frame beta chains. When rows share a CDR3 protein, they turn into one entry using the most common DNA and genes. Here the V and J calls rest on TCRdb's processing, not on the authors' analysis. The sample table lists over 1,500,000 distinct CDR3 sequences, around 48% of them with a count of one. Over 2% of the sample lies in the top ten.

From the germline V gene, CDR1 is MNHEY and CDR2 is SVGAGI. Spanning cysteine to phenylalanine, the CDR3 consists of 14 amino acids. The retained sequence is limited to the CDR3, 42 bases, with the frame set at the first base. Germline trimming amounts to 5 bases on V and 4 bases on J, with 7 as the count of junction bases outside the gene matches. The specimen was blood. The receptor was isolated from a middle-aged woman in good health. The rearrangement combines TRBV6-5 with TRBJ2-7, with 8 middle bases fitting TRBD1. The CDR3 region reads CASSPTGVNYEQYF. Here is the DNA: TGTGCCAGCAGTCCGACAGGGGTTAATTACGAGCAGTACTTC.